These 25 T cell receptor beta chains came from one sample sequenced in a study of shared T cell receptors in the human thymus. Profiling relied on immunoSEQ multiplex PCR, and the TCRdb table lists in-frame clones only, not all of them. The top ten clones hold over 0.008% of a sample with 630,000 or so clones, around 87% of them seen once. These same data were also listed under a study on human thymus T cells.

Sequencing was performed on thymocytes. These receptors came from a boy in the first two years of life with a congenital heart defect.

In its sample, this clone was seen once. The chain recombines TRBV6-6 with TRBJ1-2; possibly TRBD1 for D (5 bases). CDR3 length: 13 amino acids. The germline V and J ends were trimmed by 8 bases and 5 bases, with 15 bases remaining between them. Germline CDR1 is MNHNY and CDR2 is SVGAGI (reference sequence). The CDR3 region has the DNA TGTGCCAGCGCAAAGACAGTTTTTTATGGCTACACCTTC. Protein sequence: CASAKTVFYGYTF.

Concerning this clone itself: At one end the junction does not follow the germline gene, possibly because of a read error. The same CDR3 can be traced to other DNA sequences in this sample. This rearrangement joins TRBV9 to TRBJ2-5, with a possible D match to TRBD2 (6 bases). Germline V gene sequence: CDR1 SGDLS, CDR2 YYNGEE. This CDR3 comprises 15 residues. The CDR3 DNA sequence: TGCGCCAGCACCAGGGACTGGGGTGGCCAAGAGACCCAGTACTTC. Protein product: CASTRDWGGQETQYF.

The rearrangement links TRBV6-5 to TRBJ2-5, with D possibly TRBD2 on 6 matching bases. CDR1 is MNHEY, CDR2 SVGAGI, per germline. The CDR3 has 14 amino acids. V gave up 10 bases and J gave up 3 bases, with 18 bases separating them. DNA of the CDR3: TGTGCCACCATTAAAAGCGGGCCCGAAGAGACCCAGTACTTC. Protein sequence: CATIKSGPEETQYF.

The CDR3 is CATSERVSGNTIYF. Written as DNA, the CDR3 is TGTGCCACCAGCGAGAGGGTTTCTGGAAACACCATATATTTT. The V and J genes are TRBV15 and TRBJ1-3, with D uncertain. Trimming left V 5 bases short and J 1 base short, with 9 bases between. CDR3 size: 14 residues. Germline lookup yields CDR1 LNHNV and CDR2 YYDKDF (reference sequence).

The chain is built from TRBV5-1 and TRBJ2-5; 7 bases are shared with TRBD2. Germline CDR1 is SGHRS and CDR2 is YFSETQ. The V gene end was trimmed by 4 bases and the J gene end by 2 bases; junction bases not matched to a gene: 11. CDR3 length: 16 residues. CDR3 sequence reads: CASSPGGTPTQETQYF. DNA for the CDR3: TGCGCCAGCAGCCCCGGGGGGACCCCCACACAAGAGACCCAGTACTTC.

The rearrangement joins TRBV5-1 to TRBJ2-7; TRBD1 might be the D (5 bases). Germline V gene lookup returns CDR1 SGHRS and CDR2 YFSETQ. V was trimmed by 1 base and J by 4 bases, leaving 12 bases between them. The CDR3 has 14 amino acids. The CDR3 spells CASSLFRDGYEQYF. CDR3 DNA: TGCGCCAGCAGCTTGTTCAGGGATGGTTACGAGCAGTACTTC.

The genes are TRBV5-1 and TRBJ2-4, with a weak D call TRBD2 (6 bases). CDR1 and CDR2 (germline): SGHRS, YFSETQ. Trimming left V 3 bases short and J 1 base short, with 17 bases between. The CDR3 is made up of 17 amino acids. CDR3 residues: CASSSGLAVPAKNIQYF. The CDR3 nucleotides read TGCGCCAGCAGCTCGGGACTTGCGGTCCCGGCCAAAAACATTCAGTACTTC. Based on the CDR3 plus reference TRBV5-1 and TRBJ2-4, the full variable domain is KAGVTQTPRYLIKTRGQQVTLSCSPISGHRSVSWYQQTPGQGLQFLFEYFSETQRNKGNFPGRFSGRQFSNSRSEMNVSTLELGDSALYLCASSSGLAVPAKNIQYFGAGTRLSVL.

This clone was detected once. The V gene is TRBV7-9, the J gene TRBJ1-6; 8 nucleotides line up with TRBD1. CDR1 and CDR2 from the germline V gene are SEHNR and FQNEAQ (reference sequence). The CDR3 covers 18 residues. Trimming at V came to 3 bases and at J to 0 bases, leaving 7 bases not matched to a gene. This chain's CDR3 is CASSFGGQASSYNSPLHF. CDR3 DNA sequence: TGTGCCAGCAGCTTTGGGGGACAGGCGAGCTCCTATAATTCACCCCTCCACTTT.

The rearrangement links TRBV28 to TRBJ1-2, with 7 positions matching TRBD1. Germline V CDR1 and CDR2: MDHEN, SYDVKM. Germline trimming cut 5 bases from V and 8 bases from J; bases unmatched to any gene: 14. CDR3 length: 15 amino acids. CDR3 sequence: CASSIPPGQRLGYTF. The CDR3 bases are TGTGCCAGCAGTATTCCCCCGGGACAGCGCTTGGGCTACACCTTC.

The chain links TRBV15 to TRBJ2-3; possibly TRBD1 for D (6 bases). Looked up from germline, CDR1 is LNHNV and CDR2 is YYDKDF (reference sequence). The CDR3 length is 17 residues. The ends were cut back, 1 base at V and 2 bases at J, with 16 bases in the middle. CDR3 DNA sequence: TGTGCCACCAGCAGAGCCTCCGACAGGCCCTCCACAGATACGCAGTATTTT. Translation: CATSRASDRPSTDTQYF.

V and J are TRBV7-9 and TRBJ2-3; possible D gene TRBD2, 6 bases. The ends were cut back, 2 bases at V and 1 base at J, with 13 bases in the middle. The CDR3 loop spans 16 amino acids. Germline V gene sequence: CDR1 SEHNR, CDR2 FQNEAQ (reference sequence). This chain's CDR3 is CASSLRGLACTDTQYF. CDR3 nucleotide sequence: TGTGCCAGCAGCTTACGGGGCCTAGCGTGCACAGATACGCAGTATTTT.

The table lists this clone with a few counts. Within the sample, other DNA sequences also encode this same CDR3. The V gene is TRBV5-1, the J gene TRBJ1-6; 7 positions match TRBD1. The CDR3 is 16 residues long. Losses at the gene ends were 4 bases for V and 3 bases for J; bases not matched to a gene: 7. Germline CDR1 is SGHRS and CDR2 is YFSETQ. The CDR3 spells CASSVGTDVYNSPLHF. The CDR3 bases are TGCGCCAGCAGCGTCGGGACAGATGTCTATAATTCACCCCTCCACTTT.

The chain carries TRBV6-5 and TRBJ1-5; D unresolved. Germline V CDR1 and CDR2: MNHEY, SVGAGI. This CDR3 spans 13 amino acids. V shed 7 bases and J shed 2 bases, with 9 bases lying between them. The CDR3 nucleotides read TGTGCCAGCAATGGCGGAGGCAATCAGCCCCAGCATTTT. This gives the protein CASNGGGNQPQHF.

This rearrangement joins TRBV4-1 to TRBJ1-4; weak D call: TRBD1 (5 bases). Germline V CDR1 and CDR2: MGHRA, YSYEKL. This CDR3 is 14 amino acids long. V lost 1 base and J 6 bases, leaving 9 bases between the germline ends. The CDR3 bases are TGCGCCAGCAGCCAAGCAGGGCTGGATGAAAAACTGTTTTTT. Translated, it gives CASSQAGLDEKLFF.

The rearrangement joins TRBV4-1 to TRBJ2-1; perhaps TRBD1 as D (7 bases). Deletions cut 3 bases from V and 4 bases from J, with 22 bases between. The CDR3 totals 18 residues. Germline assignment: CDR1 MGHRA and CDR2 YSYEKL. CDR3 sequence: CASSQEGRRGRRYNEQFF. CDR3 nucleotides: TGCGCCAGCAGCCAGGAGGGGAGAAGGGGGCGCAGATACAATGAGCAGTTCTTC.

The J gene is TRBJ1-1, the V gene TRBV11-2; D is perhaps TRBD1 (5 bases). CDR3 length equals 13 residues. Germline V gives CDR1 SGHAT, CDR2 FQNNGV. V lost 0 bases to trimming and J lost 10 bases, with 12 bases between them. CDR3 DNA: TGTGCCAGCAGCTTAGAGTCAGGGTCAGGAGCTTTCTTT. Translated, it gives CASSLESGSGAFF.

The chain is built from TRBV7-9 and TRBJ2-6; tentative D call: TRBD1 (6 bases). The length of the CDR3 is 15 residues. The germline CDR1 and CDR2 sequences are SEHNR and FQNEAQ (reference sequence). Trimming pared 8 bases from V and 1 base from J, leaving 12 bases between. CDR3 DNA sequence: TGTGCCAGCGGGGAGACAGGATCTGGGGCCAACGTCCTGACTTTC. This encodes CASGETGSGANVLTF.

Details on this clone: This sample includes further DNA sequences coding for the same CDR3. The chain links TRBV6-5 to TRBJ1-6, with 9 bases fitting TRBD1. Trimming removed 1 base from V and 9 bases from J; junction bases left unmatched: 4. This CDR3 is 15 amino acids long. Germline V gene data show CDR1 as MNHEY and CDR2 as SVGAGI. For the CDR3, the DNA is TGTGCCAGCAGTTACTTGGGACAGGGCTCTTCACCCCTCCACTTT. Translated, it gives CASSYLGQGSSPLHF.

The rearrangement joins TRBV4-1 to TRBJ2-7; D might be TRBD2 (7 bases). This CDR3 spans 20 amino acids. The V gene lost 0 bases and the J gene lost 4 bases, with 28 bases spanning the gap. Germline V gene sequence: CDR1 MGHRA, CDR2 YSYEKL. This CDR3 reads CASSQEFSQGNIRDYYEQYF. The CDR3 bases are TGCGCCAGCAGCCAAGAATTTTCGCAGGGGAACATCCGGGACTATTACGAGCAGTACTTC.

This chain connects TRBV27 to TRBJ2-1; D may be TRBD1 (5 bases). CDR3 length equals 17 residues. CDR1 is MNHEY, CDR2 SMNVEV, per germline (reference sequence). V lost 6 bases to trimming and J lost 4 bases, with 22 bases between them. CDR3 loop: CASSPQAPGRLYNEQFF. In DNA form, the CDR3 reads TGTGCCAGCAGCCCTCAGGCCCCAGGGCGCCTATACAATGAGCAGTTCTTC.

In its sample, this clone was seen a few times. This chain links TRBV27 with TRBJ2-1; 16 bases match TRBD2. Trimming cost V 5 bases and J 7 bases; bases outside gene matches: 11. The CDR3 sequence is 18 residues long. Germline loops: CDR1 MNHEY, CDR2 SMNVEV (reference sequence). The CDR3 DNA sequence: TGTGCCAGCAGTCCGGGACTAGCGGGAGGGCCGATTTATAATGAGCAGTTCTTC. It yields the protein CASSPGLAGGPIYNEQFF.

Only one count was recorded for this clone. This rearrangement joins TRBV15 to TRBJ1-2, with D unclear. The CDR3 runs to 15 residues. V lost 0 bases and J lost 4, with 12 bases in between. Germline values: CDR1 LNHNV, CDR2 YYDKDF (reference sequence). CDR3 nucleotides: TGTGCCACCAGCAGAGATTTTGACACCCTCTATGGCTACACCTTC. It yields the protein CATSRDFDTLYGYTF.

This chain links TRBV13 with TRBJ2-7; 8 bases align to TRBD2. Trimming took 5 bases from V and 1 from J; bases not matched to a gene: 10. CDR1 and CDR2 from the germline V gene are PRHDT and FYEKMQ (reference sequence). The length of the CDR3 is 16 residues. The CDR3 bases are TGTGCCAGCAGCGCAGGACTAGCCCGTGTTTCCTACGAGCAGTACTTC. Its protein is CASSAGLARVSYEQYF. Full variable domain (outside the CDR3, taken from reference TRBV13 and TRBJ2-7): AAGVIQSPRHLIKEKRETATLKCYPIPRHDTVYWYQQGPGQDPQFLISFYEKMQSDKGSIPDRFSAQQFSDYHSELNMSSLELGDSALYFCASSAGLARVSYEQYFGPGTRLTVT.

The CDR3 protein is CASSLTGLVPEQYF. The CDR3 coding sequence is TGTGCCAGCAGCTTAACGGGACTAGTTCCCGAGCAGTACTTC. The genes are TRBV7-2 and TRBJ2-7; 8 bases match TRBD2. V lost 2 bases and J lost 6; bases outside the gene matches: 6. CDR3 length equals 14 residues. Germline CDR1 is SGHTA and CDR2 is FQGNSA. Full variable domain (remainder filled in from reference TRBV7-2 and TRBJ2-7): GAGVSQSPSNKVTEKGKDVELRCDPISGHTALYWYRQSLGQGLEFLIYFQGNSAPDKSGLPSDRFSAERTGGSVSTLTIQRTQQEDSAVYLCASSLTGLVPEQYFGPGTRLTVT.

V is TRBV19 and J is TRBJ1-2, with TRBD1 matching over 10 bases. The CDR3 runs to 15 residues. J was trimmed by 4 bases and V by 6 bases; bases with no gene match: 8. Germline loops: CDR1 LNHDA, CDR2 SQIVND (reference sequence). CDR3 amino acids: CASRRRTGGSYGYTF. The DNA for the CDR3 is TGTGCCAGTAGACGGAGGACAGGGGGGTCCTATGGCTACACCTTC.